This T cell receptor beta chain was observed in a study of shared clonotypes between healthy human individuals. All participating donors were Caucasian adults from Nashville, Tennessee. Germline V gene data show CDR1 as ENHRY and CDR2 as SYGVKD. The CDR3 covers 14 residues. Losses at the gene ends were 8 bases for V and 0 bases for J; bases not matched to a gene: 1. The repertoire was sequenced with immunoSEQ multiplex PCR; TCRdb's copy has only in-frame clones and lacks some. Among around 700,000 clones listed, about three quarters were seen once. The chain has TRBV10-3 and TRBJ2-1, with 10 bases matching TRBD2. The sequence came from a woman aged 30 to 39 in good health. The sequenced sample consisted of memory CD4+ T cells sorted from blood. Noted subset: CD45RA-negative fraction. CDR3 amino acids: CAISSGSSYNEQFF. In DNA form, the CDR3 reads TGTGCCATCTCTAGCGGGAGCTCCTACAATGAGCAGTTCTTC.